This TCR beta chain was identified during a study of blood T cells in healthy people across ages. Using a J-beta primer mix together with a sample-barcoded 5' primer, a second PCR was run for roughly 6 to 11 cycles. Each cDNA molecule was tagged by a template-switch adaptor that had 12 random nucleotides. TCRdb called the 5' RACE reads again in MiXCR, with one record for every CDR3 protein. This table holds around 1,500,000 distinct CDR3 sequences, 28% found once. CDR1 and CDR2 from the germline V gene are MNHNS and SASEGT. CDR3 size: 16 residues. V lost 0 bases, J lost 4 bases, and 3 bases stayed unmatched. Caucasian, healthy and from Russia, the donors were aged between about 6 and 90. This clonotype was recorded at least ten times.

Sequences were obtained from blood. This TCR was sampled from a woman between 25 and 40 years old in good health. This chain connects TRBV6-1 to TRBJ2-5; 12 bases map to TRBD1. The CDR3: CASSEATGQGAETQYF. The CDR3 bases are TGTGCCAGCAGTGAAGCCACGGGACAGGGGGCAGAGACCCAGTACTTC.